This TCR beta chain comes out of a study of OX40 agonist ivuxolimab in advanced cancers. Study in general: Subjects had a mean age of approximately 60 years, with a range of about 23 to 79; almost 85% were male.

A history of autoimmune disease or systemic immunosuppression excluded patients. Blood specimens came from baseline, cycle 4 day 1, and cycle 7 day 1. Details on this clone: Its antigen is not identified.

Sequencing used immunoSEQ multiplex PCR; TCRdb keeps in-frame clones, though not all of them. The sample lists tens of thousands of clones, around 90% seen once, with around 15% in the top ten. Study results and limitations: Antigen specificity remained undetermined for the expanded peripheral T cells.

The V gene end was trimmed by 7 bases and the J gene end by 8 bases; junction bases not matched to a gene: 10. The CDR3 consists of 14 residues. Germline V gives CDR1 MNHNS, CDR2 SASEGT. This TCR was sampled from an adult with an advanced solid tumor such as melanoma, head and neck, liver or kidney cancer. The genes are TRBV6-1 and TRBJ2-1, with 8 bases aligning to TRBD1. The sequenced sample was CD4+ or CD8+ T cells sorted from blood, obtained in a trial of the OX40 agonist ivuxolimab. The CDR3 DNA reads TGTGCCAGCACGAACGCGGGACAGGTCCATGAGCAGTTCTTC. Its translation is CASTNAGQVHEQFF.